The next 5 T cell receptor beta chains were all read from a single sample in a study of cytomegalovirus exposure and HLA in healthy donors (dated by TCRdb to about 2017). The method behind the library was the immunoSEQ multiplex PCR assay. For the multiplex PCR, a mixture combining 60 forward primers for TCR Vbeta segments and 13 reverse primers for TCR Jbeta segments was used. The clones in this table, taken by TCRdb from immuneACCESS, are in-frame only. Not every clone is retained; where verified, under half of the shortfall comes from an unresolved V gene, and the cause of the rest is unknown. The sample table contains approximately 210,000 clones; only one count was recorded for 75% to 85% of them. Clones ranked in the top ten supply about 1.4% of the sample. The sequenced material came from PBMCs. The origin of the receptors is a woman aged 45-65 years in good health and CMV-seronegative.

This clone was observed a single time. The CDR3 sequence is CASSPRQGVTNTEAFF. The CDR3 DNA reads as TGTGCCAGCTCACCACGACAGGGGGTCACGAACACTGAAGCTTTCTTT. The rearrangement joins TRBV18 to TRBJ1-1; 9 positions match TRBD1. V shed 1 base and J 1 base; nucleotides not matched to a gene: 4. The CDR3 runs to 16 residues. The germline V gene encodes CDR1 KGHSH and CDR2 LQKENI.

The chain links TRBV7-9 to TRBJ1-3; unclear D gene. This CDR3 has 17 amino acids. Germline lookup yields CDR1 SEHNR and CDR2 FQNEAQ (reference sequence). Deletions cut 5 bases from V and 0 bases from J, with 17 bases between. This CDR3 is CASSLHTGESSGNTIYF. The DNA of the CDR3 is TGTGCCAGCAGCCTCCATACGGGAGAAAGCTCTGGAAACACCATATATTTT.

The chain couples TRBV28 to TRBJ1-2, with D possibly being TRBD1 (5 bases). The CDR3 loop spans 14 amino acids. Between the trimmed V and J ends, which lost 2 bases and 3 bases, there was a span of 10 bases. Germline V CDR1 and CDR2: MDHEN, SYDVKM. The CDR3 sequence is CASSLRGMDYGYTF. The DNA for the CDR3 is TGTGCCAGCAGTTTAAGGGGTATGGACTATGGCTACACCTTC.

The genes are TRBV27 and TRBJ2-5, with D possibly matching TRBD1 (5 bases). The CDR3 totals 14 residues. Trimming shortened V by 6 bases and J by 5 bases, and 16 bases separated the two germline ends. Per germline, CDR1 MNHEY and CDR2 SMNVEV (reference sequence). The CDR3 bases are TGTGCCAGCAGGGGGCGTCACCCAACGGAGACCCAGTACTTC. Its translation is CASRGRHPTETQYF.

The chain couples TRBV9 to TRBJ2-1; 9 bases are shared with TRBD2. Unmatched junction bases numbered 5, after V lost 0 bases and J lost 7 bases. This CDR3 contains 15 residues. CDR1 and CDR2 from the germline V gene are SGDLS and YYNGEE. The CDR3 loop is CASSVDAGGRNEQFF. The CDR3 coding sequence is TGTGCCAGCAGCGTAGATGCGGGAGGGAGGAATGAGCAGTTCTTC.